This T cell receptor beta chain emerged from a study of T cell changes during pregnancy in multiple sclerosis. This CDR3 region has 13 residues. Germline V gene sequence: CDR1 SGHDT, CDR2 YYEEEE. V lost 0 bases to trimming and J lost 9 bases, with 10 bases between them. Clones were read by immunoSEQ multiplex PCR, and TCRdb kept only the in-frame ones, dropping some. The sample has tens of thousands of clones, about 96% seen once; the top ten hold around 2.5%. The receptor was isolated from a female donor with multiple sclerosis, enrolled in a pregnancy study. The chain is built from TRBV5-6 and TRBJ2-1; possibly TRBD1 for D (6 bases). Sample: CD8+ T cells from peripheral blood mononuclear cells, taken after pregnancy. CDR3 coding DNA: TGTGCCAGCAGCTTGGGGGGGCTCGGTGAGCAGTTCTTC. It specifies CASSLGGLGEQFF.